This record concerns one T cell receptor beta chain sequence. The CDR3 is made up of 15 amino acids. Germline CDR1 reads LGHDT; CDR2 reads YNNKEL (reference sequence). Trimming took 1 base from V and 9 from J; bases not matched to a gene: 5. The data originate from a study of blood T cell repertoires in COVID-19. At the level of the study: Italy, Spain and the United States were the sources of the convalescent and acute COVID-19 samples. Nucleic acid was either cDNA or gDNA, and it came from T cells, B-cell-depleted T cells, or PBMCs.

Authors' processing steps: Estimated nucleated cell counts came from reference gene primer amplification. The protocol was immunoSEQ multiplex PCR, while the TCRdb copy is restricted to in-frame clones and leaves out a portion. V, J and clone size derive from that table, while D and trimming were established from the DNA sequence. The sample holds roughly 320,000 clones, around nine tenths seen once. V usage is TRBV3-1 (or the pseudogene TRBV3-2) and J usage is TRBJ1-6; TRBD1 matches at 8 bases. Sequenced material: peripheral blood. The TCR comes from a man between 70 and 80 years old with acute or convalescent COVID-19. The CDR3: CASSQGITGGSPLHF. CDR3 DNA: TGTGCCAGCAGCCAAGGTATAACAGGGGGTTCACCCCTCCACTTT.